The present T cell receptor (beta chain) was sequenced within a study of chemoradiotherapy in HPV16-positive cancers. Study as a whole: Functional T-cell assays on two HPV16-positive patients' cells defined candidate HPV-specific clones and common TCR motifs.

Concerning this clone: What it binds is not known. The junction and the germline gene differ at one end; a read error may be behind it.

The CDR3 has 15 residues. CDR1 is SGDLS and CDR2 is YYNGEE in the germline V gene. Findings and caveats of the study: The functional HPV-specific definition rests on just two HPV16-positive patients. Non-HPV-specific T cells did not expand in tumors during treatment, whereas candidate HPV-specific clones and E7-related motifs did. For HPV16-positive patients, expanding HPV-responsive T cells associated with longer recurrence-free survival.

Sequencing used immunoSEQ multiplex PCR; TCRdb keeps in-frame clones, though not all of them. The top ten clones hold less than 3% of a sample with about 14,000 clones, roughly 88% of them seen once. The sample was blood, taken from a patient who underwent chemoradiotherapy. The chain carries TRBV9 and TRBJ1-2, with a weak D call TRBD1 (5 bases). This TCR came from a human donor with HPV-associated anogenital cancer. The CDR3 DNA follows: TGTGCCAGCAGCGTAGCTGGGACGGCCAACTGTGGCTACACCTTC. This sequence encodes CASSVAGTANCGYTF.